The rows below give T cell receptor beta chains drawn from one sample of a study of identical twins. MiXCR, applied by TCRdb to the 5' RACE reads, yields one record per CDR3 protein. The sample yields roughly 240,000 distinct CDR3 sequences, about 7.3% seen once. The data also belong to a second study, concerning yellow fever vaccine responses in identical twins.

Sequences were obtained from memory (CD45RO+) T cells sorted from blood. The receptors were gathered from a woman aged 18-30 years in good health. Both conserved end residues are part of each CDR3. Each record gives: CDR3 DNA, CDR3 protein, D gene, J gene, clone size, V gene. A D gene is named only where the DNA matches it firmly. Clone size is shown for a subset of rows, as once, few, many or a class of expanded clone.

CDR3nt: TGCGCCAGCAGCTTGGGACAGACCAACTCTGGAAACACCATATATTTT; CDR3aa: CASSLGQTNSGNTIYF; d_gene: -; j_gene: TRBJ1-3; abundance: -; v_gene: TRBV5-1
CDR3nt: TGTGCCAGCAGCTCGACAGGGGGCTACGAGCAGTACTTC; CDR3aa: CASSSTGGYEQYF; d_gene: TRBD1; j_gene: TRBJ2-7; abundance: few; v_gene: TRBV7-3
CDR3nt: TGCAGCTTCAGACTAGCGGGAGGAGCCGGGGAGCTGTTTTTT; CDR3aa: CSFRLAGGAGELFF; d_gene: TRBD2; j_gene: TRBJ2-2; abundance: many; v_gene: TRBV29-1
CDR3nt: TGTGCCAGCTCAACACAGGGATCGGAAGCTTTCTTT; CDR3aa: CASSTQGSEAFF; d_gene: -; j_gene: TRBJ1-1; abundance: -; v_gene: TRBV18
CDR3nt: TGTGCCAGCAGCCCGTGGGACAGGGGTGTTAACGGGGAGCTGTTTTTT; CDR3aa: CASSPWDRGVNGELFF; d_gene: TRBD1; j_gene: TRBJ2-2; abundance: -; v_gene: TRBV7-7
CDR3nt: TGCAGTGCGGGCGGGGGAGTCCTCAATGAGCAGTTCTTC; CDR3aa: CSAGGGVLNEQFF; d_gene: TRBD2; j_gene: TRBJ2-1; abundance: many; v_gene: TRBV20-1
CDR3nt: TGTGCCACCAGCAGAGGACGTGGAGCGAACACCGGGGAGCTGTTTTTT; CDR3aa: CATSRGRGANTGELFF; d_gene: -; j_gene: TRBJ2-2; abundance: many; v_gene: TRBV15
CDR3nt: TGTGCCAGCAGTGAATGGGTAACAGCCAATATAGGCGATACAGATACGCAGTATTTT; CDR3aa: CASSEWVTANIGDTDTQYF; d_gene: -; j_gene: TRBJ2-3; abundance: few; v_gene: TRBV25-1
CDR3nt: TGTGCCAGCAGCCCGAGGTCCGGGAGTAGCAATCAGCCCCAGCATTTT; CDR3aa: CASSPRSGSSNQPQHF; d_gene: -; j_gene: TRBJ1-5; abundance: many; v_gene: TRBV4-2
CDR3nt: TGTGCCAGCAGCCCGGGACAGACCCAGACCCAGTACTTC; CDR3aa: CASSPGQTQTQYF; d_gene: TRBD1; j_gene: TRBJ2-5; abundance: -; v_gene: TRBV3-1
CDR3nt: TGTGCCAGCAGTTTTACAGATACGCAGTATTTT; CDR3aa: CASSFTDTQYF; d_gene: -; j_gene: TRBJ2-3; abundance: many; v_gene: TRBV12-3/TRBV12-4
CDR3nt: TGTGCCAGCAGTCACGAGACCGGACTAGCGAGCTCCTACGAGCAGTACTTC; CDR3aa: CASSHETGLASSYEQYF; d_gene: TRBD2; j_gene: TRBJ2-7; abundance: few; v_gene: TRBV2
CDR3nt: TGCAGTGCTAGGGACTCGGCGGGAGTCGCCAATGAGCAGTTCTTC; CDR3aa: CSARDSAGVANEQFF; d_gene: TRBD2; j_gene: TRBJ2-1; abundance: few; v_gene: TRBV20-1
CDR3nt: TGTGCCAGCAGCCCTGGGGTTTCCGTGGGGGCCAACGTCCTGACTTTC; CDR3aa: CASSPGVSVGANVLTF; d_gene: -; j_gene: TRBJ2-6; abundance: -; v_gene: TRBV5-4
CDR3nt: TGTGCCAGCAATCCCGGAGCGGGAGCTGGGAATGAGCAGTTCTTC; CDR3aa: CASNPGAGAGNEQFF; d_gene: TRBD2; j_gene: TRBJ2-1; abundance: -; v_gene: TRBV28
CDR3nt: TGTGCCACCAGCAGGGGCAATACAGGGGGCGATGAAAAACTGTTTTTT; CDR3aa: CATSRGNTGGDEKLFF; d_gene: TRBD1; j_gene: TRBJ1-4; abundance: few; v_gene: TRBV15
CDR3nt: TGTGCCAGCTCTTTCCTACTAGCGGGGTCAGATACGCAGTATTTT; CDR3aa: CASSFLLAGSDTQYF; d_gene: TRBD2; j_gene: TRBJ2-3; abundance: -; v_gene: TRBV7-8
CDR3nt: TGTGCCTCCCGGGACTCCTCGTGGGCCGGGGAGCTGTTTTTT; CDR3aa: CASRDSSWAGELFF; d_gene: -; j_gene: TRBJ2-2; abundance: -; v_gene: TRBV3-1
CDR3nt: TGCGCCAGCAGCCCTCAAACACAGGGACCCAATGAGCAGTTCTTC; CDR3aa: CASSPQTQGPNEQFF; d_gene: -; j_gene: TRBJ2-1; abundance: many; v_gene: TRBV5-1
CDR3nt: TGTGCCAGCAGTCCCAGTCGGGTTTACACTGAAGCTTTCTTT; CDR3aa: CASSPSRVYTEAFF; d_gene: -; j_gene: TRBJ1-1; abundance: many; v_gene: TRBV27
CDR3nt: TGTGCCAGCAGCAAAGCCTATATCTGGACTAGCGGGAGGGCGAACACCGGGGAGCTGTTTTTT; CDR3aa: CASSKAYIWTSGRANTGELFF; d_gene: -; j_gene: TRBJ2-2; abundance: many; v_gene: TRBV21-1
CDR3nt: TGTGCCAGCAGCTTAGACGGCGGTGGGGGCTACACCTTC; CDR3aa: CASSLDGGGGYTF; d_gene: -; j_gene: TRBJ1-2; abundance: many; v_gene: TRBV7-9
CDR3nt: TGTGCCAGCAAGTCCGGGACAGGGTGGGCCGGGGAGCTGTTTTTT; CDR3aa: CASKSGTGWAGELFF; d_gene: TRBD1; j_gene: TRBJ2-2; abundance: -; v_gene: TRBV6-1
CDR3nt: TGTGCCAGCAGCCGGACAGAAAGCACAGATACGCAGTATTTT; CDR3aa: CASSRTESTDTQYF; d_gene: -; j_gene: TRBJ2-3; abundance: few; v_gene: TRBV7-9
CDR3nt: TGTGCCAGCAGCCGAGCGGGAGTCCCAACCGGGGAGCTGTTTTTT; CDR3aa: CASSRAGVPTGELFF; d_gene: TRBD2; j_gene: TRBJ2-2; abundance: -; v_gene: TRBV14
CDR3nt: TGCAGTGCTAGCAGGGCGAACACCGGGGAGCTGTTTTTT; CDR3aa: CSASRANTGELFF; d_gene: -; j_gene: TRBJ2-2; abundance: many; v_gene: TRBV20-1
CDR3nt: TGTGCCATCAGTGAGTCCCACGGGGGAGCTACGCAGTATTTT; CDR3aa: CAISESHGGATQYF; d_gene: -; j_gene: TRBJ2-3; abundance: few; v_gene: TRBV10-3
CDR3nt: TGTGCCATCAGTCCTTGGACAGGGGACGGCTACACCTTC; CDR3aa: CAISPWTGDGYTF; d_gene: TRBD1; j_gene: TRBJ1-2; abundance: few; v_gene: TRBV10-3
CDR3nt: TGTGCCAGCAGCCGGAATGGAAACACCATATATTTT; CDR3aa: CASSRNGNTIYF; d_gene: -; j_gene: TRBJ1-3; abundance: many; v_gene: TRBV12-3/TRBV12-4
CDR3nt: TGTGCCACCAGTGATCGGGGGGAGAACAGTAGACACGAGCAGTACTTC; CDR3aa: CATSDRGENSRHEQYF; d_gene: TRBD2; j_gene: TRBJ2-7; abundance: -; v_gene: TRBV24-1
CDR3nt: TGTGCCAGCAGCCCCCCTGGGGCGGCCAAAAACATTCAGTACTTC; CDR3aa: CASSPPGAAKNIQYF; d_gene: -; j_gene: TRBJ2-4; abundance: few; v_gene: TRBV7-2
CDR3nt: TGTGCCAGCAGCACAGTCGTGGGCGGGTTGTACAATGAGCAGTTCTTC; CDR3aa: CASSTVVGGLYNEQFF; d_gene: -; j_gene: TRBJ2-1; abundance: -; v_gene: TRBV7-9
CDR3nt: TGTGCCATCAGTGGTACCCAGGGAGGAGAGACCCAGTACTTC; CDR3aa: CAISGTQGGETQYF; d_gene: -; j_gene: TRBJ2-5; abundance: -; v_gene: TRBV10-3
CDR3nt: TGTGCCAGCAGCTCTTGGGGGGTCTACAATGAGCAGTTCTTC; CDR3aa: CASSSWGVYNEQFF; d_gene: -; j_gene: TRBJ2-1; abundance: few; v_gene: TRBV7-2
CDR3nt: TGTGCCAGCAGCCAAGAAGGGCTAGCGGGAGAGAATGAGCAGTTCTTC; CDR3aa: CASSQEGLAGENEQFF; d_gene: TRBD2; j_gene: TRBJ2-1; abundance: -; v_gene: TRBV4-2
CDR3nt: TGTGCCAGCAGTGACCGACAGGGGTATACCGGGGAGCAGTACTTC; CDR3aa: CASSDRQGYTGEQYF; d_gene: TRBD1; j_gene: TRBJ2-7; abundance: -; v_gene: TRBV6-1
CDR3nt: TGCGCCAGCACGGACAGGAGTAACACCGGGGAGCTGTTTTTT; CDR3aa: CASTDRSNTGELFF; d_gene: TRBD1; j_gene: TRBJ2-2; abundance: many; v_gene: TRBV5-1
CDR3nt: TGTGCCAGCAGTATGAGCGACAATAGCAATCAGCCCCAGCATTTT; CDR3aa: CASSMSDNSNQPQHF; d_gene: -; j_gene: TRBJ1-5; abundance: many; v_gene: TRBV2
CDR3nt: TGTGCCAGCAGCTTAGGACAGGGGGGTTCTGGCTACACCTTC; CDR3aa: CASSLGQGGSGYTF; d_gene: TRBD1; j_gene: TRBJ1-2; abundance: many; v_gene: TRBV7-8
CDR3nt: TGTGCCAGCAGCCAAGATTCCATTGGCGGGGGCTCTGGAGAGACCCAGTACTTC; CDR3aa: CASSQDSIGGGSGETQYF; d_gene: -; j_gene: TRBJ2-5; abundance: few; v_gene: TRBV3-1
CDR3nt: TGCAGCGTTGGTGGACTAGGATACAATGAGCAGTTCTTC; CDR3aa: CSVGGLGYNEQFF; d_gene: TRBD2; j_gene: TRBJ2-1; abundance: few; v_gene: TRBV29-1
CDR3nt: TGCGCCAGCAGCTCTACTAGCGGCTGGATCGACGAGCAGTACTTC; CDR3aa: CASSSTSGWIDEQYF; d_gene: TRBD2; j_gene: TRBJ2-7; abundance: -; v_gene: TRBV5-1
CDR3nt: TGTGCCAGCAGCTTGGCACTAGCGGGATCCAACGAGCAGTACTTC; CDR3aa: CASSLALAGSNEQYF; d_gene: TRBD2; j_gene: TRBJ2-7; abundance: -; v_gene: TRBV5-6
CDR3nt: TGCGCCAGCAGCAGGGGACAGGTTAATCAGCCCCAGCATTTT; CDR3aa: CASSRGQVNQPQHF; d_gene: TRBD1; j_gene: TRBJ1-5; abundance: many; v_gene: TRBV4-1
CDR3nt: TGTGCCAGCAGTTCACAGGGATATACGCAGTATTTT; CDR3aa: CASSSQGYTQYF; d_gene: -; j_gene: TRBJ2-3; abundance: few; v_gene: TRBV6-2/TRBV6-3
CDR3nt: TGCGCCAGCAGCTTGGTCCAGGAGGCGCATGAGCAGTTCTTC; CDR3aa: CASSLVQEAHEQFF; d_gene: -; j_gene: TRBJ2-1; abundance: many; v_gene: TRBV5-1
CDR3nt: TGTGCCAGCACGGACTGGCAAGAGACCCAGTACTTC; CDR3aa: CASTDWQETQYF; d_gene: -; j_gene: TRBJ2-5; abundance: many; v_gene: TRBV2
CDR3nt: TGTGCCAGCAGCCAAGGGTCGGGGGGGCGGAATGAGCAGTTCTTC; CDR3aa: CASSQGSGGRNEQFF; d_gene: TRBD2; j_gene: TRBJ2-1; abundance: -; v_gene: TRBV3-1